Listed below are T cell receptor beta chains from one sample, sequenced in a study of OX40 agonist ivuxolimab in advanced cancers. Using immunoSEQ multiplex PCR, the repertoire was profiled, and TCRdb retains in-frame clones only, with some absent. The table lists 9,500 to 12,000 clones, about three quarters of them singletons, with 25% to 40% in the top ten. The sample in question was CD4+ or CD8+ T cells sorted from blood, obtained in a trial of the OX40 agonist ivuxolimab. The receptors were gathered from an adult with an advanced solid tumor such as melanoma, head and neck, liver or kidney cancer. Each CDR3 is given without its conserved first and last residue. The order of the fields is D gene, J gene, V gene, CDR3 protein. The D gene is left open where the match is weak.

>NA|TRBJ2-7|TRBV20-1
SASKGYEQY
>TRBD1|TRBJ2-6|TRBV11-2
ASSLEGGALLT
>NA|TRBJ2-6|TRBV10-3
AISESDSGANVLT
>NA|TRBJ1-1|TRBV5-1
ASSFPSGPEAF
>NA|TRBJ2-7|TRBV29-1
SVEDRGDAREQY
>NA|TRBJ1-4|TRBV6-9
ASSYGETNEKLF
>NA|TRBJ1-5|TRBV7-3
ASSQQNNQPQH
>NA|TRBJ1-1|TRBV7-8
ASSLVRMNTEAF
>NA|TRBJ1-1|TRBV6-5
ATRGGTEAF
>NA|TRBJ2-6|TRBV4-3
ASSHSDSRSGANVLT
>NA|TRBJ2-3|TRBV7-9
ASSQYSSFTDTQY
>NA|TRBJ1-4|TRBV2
ASSASLGNNEKLF
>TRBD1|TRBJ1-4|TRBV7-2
ASSFPWTGGLHEKLF
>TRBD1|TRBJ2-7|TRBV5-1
ASSLARGQGRRVDYEQY
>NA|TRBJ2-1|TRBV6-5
ASSFMGRGQPNEQF
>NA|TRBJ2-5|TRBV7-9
ASSSEEEYQETQY
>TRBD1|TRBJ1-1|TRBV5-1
ASMDRGDDTEAF
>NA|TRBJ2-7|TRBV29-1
SVEDRGARVEQY
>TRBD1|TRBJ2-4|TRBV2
ASSGGDRGRHIQY
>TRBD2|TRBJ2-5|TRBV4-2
ASSQPLAGGPEETQY
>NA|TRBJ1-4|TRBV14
ASRPDGLNEKLF
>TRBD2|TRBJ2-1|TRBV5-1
ASSLAFSSGKVNEQF
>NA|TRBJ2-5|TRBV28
ASTLGRTHYQETQY
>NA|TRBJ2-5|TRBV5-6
ASSQIQETQY
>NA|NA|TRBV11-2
ASTRGGPYEQY
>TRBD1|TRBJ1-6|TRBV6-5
ASKTQQGNNSPLH
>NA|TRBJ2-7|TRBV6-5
ASGWGDYEQY
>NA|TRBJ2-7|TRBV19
ASSIDAGSYEQY
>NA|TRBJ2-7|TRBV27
ASAELVGNYEQY
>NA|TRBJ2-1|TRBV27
ASGPQPGNEQF
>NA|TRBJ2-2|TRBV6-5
ASSSGEAGELF
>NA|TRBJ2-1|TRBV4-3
ASSQDPGSSSYNEQF
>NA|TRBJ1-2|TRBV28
ASSPPLSSYGYT
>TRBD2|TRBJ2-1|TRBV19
ASSMGLAGRDEQF
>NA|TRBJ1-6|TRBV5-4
ASSAGTANSPLH
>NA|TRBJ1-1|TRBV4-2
ASSQVSDQNTEAF
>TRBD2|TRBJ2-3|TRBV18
ASSPAGGLFGTDTQY
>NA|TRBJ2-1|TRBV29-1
SVELATRAEQF
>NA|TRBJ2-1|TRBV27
ASTVGGPLNEQF
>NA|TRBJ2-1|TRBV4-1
ASSQGTASYNEQF
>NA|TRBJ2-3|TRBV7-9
ASSSLKDTSRDTQY
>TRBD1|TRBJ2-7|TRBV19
ASGDSEQY
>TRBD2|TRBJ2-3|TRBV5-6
ASSLVGSGRGDTQY
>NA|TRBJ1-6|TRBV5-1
ASSLGGNSPLH
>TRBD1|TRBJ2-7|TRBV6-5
ASSPGTGNYEQY
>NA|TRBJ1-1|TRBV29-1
SARGTDHRPPEAF
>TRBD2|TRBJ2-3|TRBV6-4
ASSDSGTSGTDTQY
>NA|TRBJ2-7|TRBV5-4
ASSGGYEQY
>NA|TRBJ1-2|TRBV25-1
ASSGTGVRDGYT